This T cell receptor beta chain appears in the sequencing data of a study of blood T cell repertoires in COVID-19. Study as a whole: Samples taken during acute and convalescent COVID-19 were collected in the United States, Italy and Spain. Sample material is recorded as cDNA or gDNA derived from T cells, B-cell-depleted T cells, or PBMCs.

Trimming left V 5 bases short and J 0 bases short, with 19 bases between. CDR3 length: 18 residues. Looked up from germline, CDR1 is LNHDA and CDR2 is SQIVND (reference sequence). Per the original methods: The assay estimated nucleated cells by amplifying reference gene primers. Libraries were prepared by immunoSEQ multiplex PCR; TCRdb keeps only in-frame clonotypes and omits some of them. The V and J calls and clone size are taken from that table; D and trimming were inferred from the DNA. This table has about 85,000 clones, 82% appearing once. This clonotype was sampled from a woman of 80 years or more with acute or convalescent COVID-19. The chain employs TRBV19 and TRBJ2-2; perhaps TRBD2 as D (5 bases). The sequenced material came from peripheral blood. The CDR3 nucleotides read TGTGCCAGTAGTCCAGAGGAGGCGAGAGCGTCGAACACCGGGGAGCTGTTTTTT. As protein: CASSPEEARASNTGELFF.